Listed below are T cell receptor beta chains from one sample, sequenced in a study of identical twins. One entry per CDR3 protein results from TCRdb running MiXCR on the 5' RACE reads. The sample has around 470,000 distinct CDR3 sequences, 14% seen once. The data were also submitted as part of a second study, on yellow fever vaccine responses in identical twins.

The sequenced material came from CD4+ T cells sorted from blood. These receptors came from a young woman in good health. CDR3s include the opening cysteine and the closing phenylalanine or tryptophan. D genes are given only for firm matches. Clone sizes are given selectively: once, few, many, or a class where the clone is expanded.

J: TRBJ2-3; size: -; V: TRBV2; D: TRBD1; CDR3: CASRDRGRDTQYF; DNA: TGTGCCAGCAGGGACAGGGGGAGGGATACGCAGTATTTT
J: TRBJ2-3; size: -; V: TRBV9; D: -; CDR3: CASSGDSMSTDTQYF; DNA: TGTGCCAGCAGCGGAGACAGCATGAGCACAGATACGCAGTATTTT
J: TRBJ2-7; size: few; V: TRBV28; D: TRBD2; CDR3: CASSLSSGRVLEQYF; DNA: TGTGCCAGCAGTCTCTCTAGCGGGAGGGTTCTCGAGCAGTACTTC
J: TRBJ2-1; size: few; V: TRBV7-7; D: TRBD2; CDR3: CASSRTSGGNEQFF; DNA: TGTGCTAGCAGCCGGACTAGCGGGGGTAATGAGCAGTTCTTC
J: TRBJ2-1; size: few; V: TRBV4-1; D: -; CDR3: CASSPEVTNLGHNEQFF; DNA: TGCGCCAGCAGCCCAGAGGTGACGAACCTGGGACACAATGAGCAGTTCTTC
J: TRBJ2-5; size: -; V: TRBV20-1; D: -; CDR3: CSANEGPRETQYF; DNA: TGCAGTGCCAACGAGGGACCCCGAGAGACCCAGTACTTC
J: TRBJ1-1; size: -; V: TRBV14; D: -; CDR3: CASSQARRGSTEAFF; DNA: TGTGCCAGCAGCCAGGCGCGGAGGGGTAGCACTGAAGCTTTCTTT
J: TRBJ2-3; size: -; V: TRBV2; D: -; CDR3: CASSKRGDTDTQYF; DNA: TGTGCCAGCAGTAAAAGGGGGGACACAGATACGCAGTATTTT
J: TRBJ2-1; size: many; V: TRBV5-1; D: TRBD1; CDR3: CASSGGTGYNEQFF; DNA: TGCGCCAGCAGTGGAGGGACAGGGTACAATGAGCAGTTCTTC
J: TRBJ2-1; size: -; V: TRBV7-2; D: -; CDR3: CASTLGREQFF; DNA: TGTGCCAGCACTCTGGGAAGGGAGCAGTTCTTC
J: TRBJ2-1; size: few; V: TRBV7-8; D: TRBD2; CDR3: CASSLEGARAGGSYNEQFF; DNA: TGTGCCAGCAGCTTAGAGGGGGCGAGAGCGGGAGGGTCCTACAATGAGCAGTTCTTC
J: TRBJ1-6; size: -; V: TRBV20-1; D: -; CDR3: CSARDRLSPLHF; DNA: TGCAGTGCTAGAGATCGGCTCTCACCCCTCCACTTT
J: TRBJ2-2; size: few; V: TRBV10-3; D: -; CDR3: CAISYGLRTGELFF; DNA: TGTGCCATCAGTTACGGCCTCAGGACCGGGGAGCTGTTTTTT
J: TRBJ2-1; size: -; V: TRBV6-5; D: -; CDR3: CASSYRNEQFF; DNA: TGTGCCAGCAGCTATCGAAATGAGCAGTTCTTC
J: TRBJ2-3; size: few; V: TRBV4-3; D: -; CDR3: CASSQGRVPDTQYF; DNA: TGCGCCAGCAGCCAAGGAAGGGTCCCAGATACGCAGTATTTT
J: TRBJ1-5; size: few; V: TRBV28; D: -; CDR3: CASGYQTPGGNQPQHF; DNA: TGTGCCAGCGGATATCAGACCCCAGGGGGCAATCAGCCCCAGCATTTT
J: TRBJ2-2; size: -; V: TRBV14; D: -; CDR3: CASSQNDRGELFF; DNA: TGTGCCAGCAGCCAAAATGACAGGGGGGAGCTGTTTTTT
J: TRBJ2-3; size: -; V: TRBV7-3; D: TRBD1; CDR3: CASAGTGASTDTQYF; DNA: TGTGCCAGCGCCGGGACAGGAGCCTCCACAGATACGCAGTATTTT
J: TRBJ2-3; size: few; V: TRBV20-1; D: -; CDR3: CSAPPAGTSTDTQYF; DNA: TGCAGTGCGCCTCCAGCGGGTACTAGCACAGATACGCAGTATTTT
J: TRBJ2-7; size: few; V: TRBV6-1; D: -; CDR3: CASNQGSGYEQYF; DNA: TGTGCCAGCAACCAGGGGTCGGGGTACGAGCAGTACTTC
J: TRBJ1-5; size: few; V: TRBV20-1; D: TRBD1; CDR3: CSAKQGVDQPQHF; DNA: TGCAGTGCTAAACAGGGGGTCGATCAGCCCCAGCATTTT
J: TRBJ2-1; size: few; V: TRBV5-1; D: TRBD1; CDR3: CASSLYGGQVYNEQFF; DNA: TGCGCCAGCAGCTTGTACGGGGGACAGGTCTACAATGAGCAGTTCTTC
J: TRBJ2-7; size: -; V: TRBV6-6; D: -; CDR3: CASNLGGVDEQYF; DNA: TGTGCCAGCAACCTAGGAGGGGTGGACGAGCAGTACTTC
J: TRBJ2-3; size: -; V: TRBV6-2/TRBV6-3; D: TRBD2; CDR3: CASSYSERGDVSTQYF; DNA: TGTGCCAGCAGTTACTCGGAACGGGGGGATGTTTCTACGCAGTATTTT
J: TRBJ2-5; size: -; V: TRBV5-1; D: TRBD1; CDR3: CASSLGIAGGRETQYF; DNA: TGCGCCAGCAGCTTGGGAATAGCAGGGGGTAGAGAGACCCAGTACTTC
J: TRBJ2-3; size: -; V: TRBV27; D: TRBD2; CDR3: CASSLLAESTDTQYF; DNA: TGTGCCAGCAGTCTCCTAGCGGAAAGCACAGATACGCAGTATTTT
J: TRBJ1-3; size: few; V: TRBV28; D: -; CDR3: CASSSPLAGNTIYF; DNA: TGTGCCAGCAGTTCCCCCTTGGCCGGAAACACCATATATTTT
J: TRBJ2-2; size: many; V: TRBV7-2; D: -; CDR3: CASSLGSPNTGELFF; DNA: TGTGCCAGCAGCTTAGGATCCCCGAACACCGGGGAGCTGTTTTTT
J: TRBJ1-2; size: many; V: TRBV12-3/TRBV12-4; D: -; CDR3: CASSLDTNYGYTF; DNA: TGTGCCAGCAGTTTAGACACTAACTATGGCTACACCTTC
J: TRBJ2-5; size: few; V: TRBV2; D: -; CDR3: CASQRTVNQETQYF; DNA: TGTGCCAGCCAGCGGACCGTCAACCAAGAGACCCAGTACTTC
J: TRBJ2-5; size: once; V: TRBV20-1; D: TRBD2; CDR3: CSAISGGQETQYF; DNA: TGCAGTGCTATAAGCGGGGGTCAAGAGACCCAGTACTTC
J: TRBJ2-3; size: -; V: TRBV20-1; D: -; CDR3: CSAPWDGGRTDTQYF; DNA: TGCAGTGCCCCCTGGGATGGGGGTCGCACAGATACGCAGTATTTT